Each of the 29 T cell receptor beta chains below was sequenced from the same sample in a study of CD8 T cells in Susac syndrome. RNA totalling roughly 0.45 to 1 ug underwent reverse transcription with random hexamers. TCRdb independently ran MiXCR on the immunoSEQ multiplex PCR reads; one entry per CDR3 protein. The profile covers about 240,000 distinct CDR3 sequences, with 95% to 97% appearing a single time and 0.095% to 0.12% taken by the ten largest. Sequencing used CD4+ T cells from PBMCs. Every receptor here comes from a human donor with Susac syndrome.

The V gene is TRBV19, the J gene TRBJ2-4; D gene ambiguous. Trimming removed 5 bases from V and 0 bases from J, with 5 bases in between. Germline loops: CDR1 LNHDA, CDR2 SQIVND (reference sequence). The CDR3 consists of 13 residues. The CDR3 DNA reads TGTGCCAGTAGTCCACTAGCCAAAAACATTCAGTACTTC. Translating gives CASSPLAKNIQYF.

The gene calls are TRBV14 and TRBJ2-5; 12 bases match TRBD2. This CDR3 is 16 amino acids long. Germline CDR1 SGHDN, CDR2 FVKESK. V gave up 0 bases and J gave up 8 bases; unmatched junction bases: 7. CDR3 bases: TGTGCCAGCAGCCAAGATACTAGCGGGAGGTCAAGAACCCAGTACTTC. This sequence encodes CASSQDTSGRSRTQYF.

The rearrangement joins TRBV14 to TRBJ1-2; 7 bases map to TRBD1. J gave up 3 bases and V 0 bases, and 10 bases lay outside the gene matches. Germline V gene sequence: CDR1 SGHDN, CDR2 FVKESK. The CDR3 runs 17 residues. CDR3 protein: CASSQDLGTDLHYGYTF. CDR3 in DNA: TGTGCCAGCAGCCAAGACCTGGGGACAGATCTTCACTATGGCTACACCTTC.

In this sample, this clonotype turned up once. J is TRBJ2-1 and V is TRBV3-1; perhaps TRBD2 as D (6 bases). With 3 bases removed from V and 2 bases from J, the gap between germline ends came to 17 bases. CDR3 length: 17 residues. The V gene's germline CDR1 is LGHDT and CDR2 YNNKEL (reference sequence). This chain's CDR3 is CASSQRTLARTYNEQFF. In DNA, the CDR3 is TGTGCCAGCAGCCAGCGCACGCTAGCGCGTACCTACAATGAGCAGTTCTTC.

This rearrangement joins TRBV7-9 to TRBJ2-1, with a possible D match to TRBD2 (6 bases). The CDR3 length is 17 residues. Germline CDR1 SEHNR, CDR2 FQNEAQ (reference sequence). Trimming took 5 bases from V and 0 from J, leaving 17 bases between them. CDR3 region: CASSPREPPSSYNEQFF. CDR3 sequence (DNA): TGTGCCAGCAGCCCCCGGGAGCCCCCAAGCTCCTACAATGAGCAGTTCTTC.

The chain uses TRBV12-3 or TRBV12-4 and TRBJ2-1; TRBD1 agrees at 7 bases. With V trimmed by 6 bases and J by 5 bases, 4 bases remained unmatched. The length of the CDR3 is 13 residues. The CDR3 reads CASRLGQNNEQFF. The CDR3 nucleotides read TGTGCCAGCAGACTGGGACAGAACAATGAGCAGTTCTTC.

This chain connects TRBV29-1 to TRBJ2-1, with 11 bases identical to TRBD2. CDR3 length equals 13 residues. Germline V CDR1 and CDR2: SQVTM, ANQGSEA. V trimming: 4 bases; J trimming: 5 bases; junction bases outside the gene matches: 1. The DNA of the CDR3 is TGCAGCGTTGGGACTAGCGGGCACAATGAGCAGTTCTTC. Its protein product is CSVGTSGHNEQFF.

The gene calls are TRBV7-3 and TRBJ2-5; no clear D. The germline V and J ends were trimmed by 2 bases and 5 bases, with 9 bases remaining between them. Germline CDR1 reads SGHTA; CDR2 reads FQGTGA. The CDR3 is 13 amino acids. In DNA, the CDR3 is TGTGCCAGCAGCTTATTTGCCAAGGAGACCCAGTACTTC. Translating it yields CASSLFAKETQYF.

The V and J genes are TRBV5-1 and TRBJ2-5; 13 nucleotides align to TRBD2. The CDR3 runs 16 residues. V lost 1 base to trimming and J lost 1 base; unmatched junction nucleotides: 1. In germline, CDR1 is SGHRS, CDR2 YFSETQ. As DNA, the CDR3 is TGCGCCAGCAGCTTGAGGACTAGCGGGAGCCAAGAGACCCAGTACTTC. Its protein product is CASSLRTSGSQETQYF.

CDR3 coding DNA: TGTGCCAGCACCTCCAGAGGGACAGGGGCCGGGGAGCTGTTTTTT. It codes for CASTSRGTGAGELFF. The chain is built from TRBV6-5 and TRBJ2-2, with TRBD1 identical over 10 bases. With 7 bases clipped from V and 6 bases from J, the junction kept 8 bases outside the gene matches. Germline V gene lookup returns CDR1 MNHEY and CDR2 SVGAGI. This CDR3 has 15 residues.

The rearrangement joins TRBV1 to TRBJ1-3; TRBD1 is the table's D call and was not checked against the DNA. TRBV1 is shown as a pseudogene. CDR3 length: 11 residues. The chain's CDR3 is CTSSQDRCRYF. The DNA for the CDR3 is TGCACCAGCAGCCAAGATCGCTGTCGCTATTTT.

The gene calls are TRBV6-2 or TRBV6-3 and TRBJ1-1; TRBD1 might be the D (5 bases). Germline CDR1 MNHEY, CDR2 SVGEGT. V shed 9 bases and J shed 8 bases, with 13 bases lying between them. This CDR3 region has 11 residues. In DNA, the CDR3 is TGTGCCAGTCTTCAGGGCAGGGAAGCTTTCTTT. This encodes CASLQGREAFF.

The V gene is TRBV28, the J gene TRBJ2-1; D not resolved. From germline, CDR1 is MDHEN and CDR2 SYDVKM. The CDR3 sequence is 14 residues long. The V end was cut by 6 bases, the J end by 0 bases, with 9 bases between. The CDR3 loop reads CASRDGSSYNEQFF. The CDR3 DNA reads TGTGCCAGCAGGGACGGAAGCTCCTACAATGAGCAGTTCTTC. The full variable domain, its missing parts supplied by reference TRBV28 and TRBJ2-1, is DVKVTQSSRYLVKRTGEKVFLECVQDMDHENMFWYRQDPGLGLRLIYFSYDVKMKEKGDIPEGYSVSREKKERFSLILESASTNQTSMYLCASRDGSSYNEQFFGPGTRLTVL.

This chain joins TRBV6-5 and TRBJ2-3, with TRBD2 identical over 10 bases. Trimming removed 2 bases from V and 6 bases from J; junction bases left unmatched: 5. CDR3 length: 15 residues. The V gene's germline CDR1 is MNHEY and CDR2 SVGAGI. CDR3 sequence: CASSYRAGGPDTQYF. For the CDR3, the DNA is TGTGCCAGCAGTTACCGAGCGGGAGGGCCGGATACGCAGTATTTT.

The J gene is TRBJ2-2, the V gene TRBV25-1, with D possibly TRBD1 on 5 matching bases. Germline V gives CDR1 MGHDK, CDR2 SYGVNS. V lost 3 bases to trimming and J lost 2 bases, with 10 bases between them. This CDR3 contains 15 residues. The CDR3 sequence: CASSDAQGNTGELFF. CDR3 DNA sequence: TGTGCCAGCAGTGATGCCCAGGGAAACACCGGGGAGCTGTTTTTT.

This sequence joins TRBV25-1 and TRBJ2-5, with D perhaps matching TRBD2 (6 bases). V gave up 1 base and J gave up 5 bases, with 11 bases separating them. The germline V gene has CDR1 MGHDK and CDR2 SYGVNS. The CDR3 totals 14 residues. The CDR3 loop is CASSEWLGGETQYF. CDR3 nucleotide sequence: TGTGCCAGCAGTGAATGGCTTGGGGGGGAGACCCAGTACTTC.

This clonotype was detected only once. In nucleotides, the CDR3 is TGCAGCGTGAGCGTCCGGGACAGGGACGGCTACACCTTC. Its protein product is CSVSVRDRDGYTF. The chain uses TRBV29-1 and TRBJ1-2; 9 bases align to TRBD1. Germline V gene lookup returns CDR1 SQVTM and CDR2 ANQGSEA. With V trimmed by 6 bases and J by 8 bases, 10 bases remained unmatched. This CDR3 spans 13 amino acids.

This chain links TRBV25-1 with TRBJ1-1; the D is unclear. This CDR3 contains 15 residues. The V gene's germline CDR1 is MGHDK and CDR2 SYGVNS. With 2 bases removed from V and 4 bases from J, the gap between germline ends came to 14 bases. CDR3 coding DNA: TGTGCCAGCAGTGAAATGAGTGCCCTCGGCACTGAAGCTTTCTTT. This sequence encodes CASSEMSALGTEAFF.

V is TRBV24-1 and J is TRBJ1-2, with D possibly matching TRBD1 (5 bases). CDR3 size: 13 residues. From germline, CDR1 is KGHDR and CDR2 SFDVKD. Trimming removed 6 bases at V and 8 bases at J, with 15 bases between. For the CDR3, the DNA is TGTGCCACCAGTCCCGGGACCTCGGGCGGCTACACCTTC. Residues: CATSPGTSGGYTF.

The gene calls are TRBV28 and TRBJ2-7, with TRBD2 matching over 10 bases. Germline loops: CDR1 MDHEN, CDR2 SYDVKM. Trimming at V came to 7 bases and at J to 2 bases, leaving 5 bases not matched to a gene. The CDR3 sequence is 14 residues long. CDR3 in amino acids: CASTSGRPTYEQYF. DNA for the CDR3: TGTGCCAGCACTAGCGGGAGACCAACCTACGAGCAGTACTTC.

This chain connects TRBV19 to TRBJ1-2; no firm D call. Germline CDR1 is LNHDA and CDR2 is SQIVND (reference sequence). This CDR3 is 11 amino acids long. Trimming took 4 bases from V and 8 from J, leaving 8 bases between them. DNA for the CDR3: TGTGCCAGTAGTACGGTAGGAGGCTACACCTTC. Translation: CASSTVGGYTF.

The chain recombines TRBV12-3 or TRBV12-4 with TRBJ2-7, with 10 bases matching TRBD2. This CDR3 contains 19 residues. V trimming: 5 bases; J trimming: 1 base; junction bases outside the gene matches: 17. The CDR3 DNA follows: TGTGCCAGCAGTCACTTCTCCGAGCTAGCGGGAGTACTATCCTACGAGCAGTACTTC. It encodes CASSHFSELAGVLSYEQYF.

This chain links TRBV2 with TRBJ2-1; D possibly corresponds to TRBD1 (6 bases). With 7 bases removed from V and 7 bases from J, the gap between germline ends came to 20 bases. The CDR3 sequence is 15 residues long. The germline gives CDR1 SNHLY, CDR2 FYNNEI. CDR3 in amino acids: CASNYGTFGENEQFF. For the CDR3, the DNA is TGTGCCAGCAACTACGGGACATTTGGAGAAAATGAGCAGTTCTTC.

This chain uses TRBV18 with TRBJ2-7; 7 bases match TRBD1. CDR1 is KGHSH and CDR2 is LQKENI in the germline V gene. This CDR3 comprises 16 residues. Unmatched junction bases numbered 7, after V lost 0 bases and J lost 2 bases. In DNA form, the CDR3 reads TGTGCCAGCTCACCACCCGAACGTACAGGGGCCTACGAGCAGTACTTC. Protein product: CASSPPERTGAYEQYF. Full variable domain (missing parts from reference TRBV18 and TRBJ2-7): NAGVMQNPRHLVRRRGQEARLRCSPMKGHSHVYWYRQLPEEGLKFMVYLQKENIIDESGMPKERFSAEFPKEGPSILRIQQVVRGDSAAYFCASSPPERTGAYEQYFGPGTRLTVT.

For the CDR3, the DNA is TGTGCCAGCAGCCCCTCTCGGGGTTGGTACGGGGACGATAATGAGCAGTTCTTC. This gives the protein CASSPSRGWYGDDNEQFF. V gene TRBV7-2 combines with J gene TRBJ2-1; D may be TRBD1 or TRBD2 (5 bases each). Looked up from germline, CDR1 is SGHTA and CDR2 is FQGNSA. The length of the CDR3 is 18 residues. V lost 5 bases, J lost 7 bases, and 27 bases lay in between.

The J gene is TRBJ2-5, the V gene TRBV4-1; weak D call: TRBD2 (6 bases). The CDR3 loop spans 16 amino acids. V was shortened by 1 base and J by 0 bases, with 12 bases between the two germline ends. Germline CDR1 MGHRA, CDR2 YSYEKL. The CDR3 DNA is TGCGCCAGCAGCCAAGGGGCAGGGAGGTACCAAGAGACCCAGTACTTC. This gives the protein CASSQGAGRYQETQYF.

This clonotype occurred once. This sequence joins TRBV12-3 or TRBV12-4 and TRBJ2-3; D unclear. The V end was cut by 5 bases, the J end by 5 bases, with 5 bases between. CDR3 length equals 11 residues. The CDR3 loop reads CASSVRDTQYF. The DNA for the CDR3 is TGTGCCAGCAGTGTACGAGATACGCAGTATTTT.

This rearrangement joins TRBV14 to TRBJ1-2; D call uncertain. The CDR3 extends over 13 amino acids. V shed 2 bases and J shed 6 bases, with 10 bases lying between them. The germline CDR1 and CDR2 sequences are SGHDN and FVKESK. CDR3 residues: CASSQRTTHGYTF. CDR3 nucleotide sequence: TGTGCCAGCAGCCAACGGACGACCCATGGCTACACCTTC.

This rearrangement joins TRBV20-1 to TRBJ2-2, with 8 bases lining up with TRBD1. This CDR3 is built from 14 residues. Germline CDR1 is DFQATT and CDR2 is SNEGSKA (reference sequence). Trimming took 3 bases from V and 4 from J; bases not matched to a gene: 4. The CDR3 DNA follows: TGCAGTGCTAGCCGGGACAGGATCACCGGGGAGCTGTTTTTT. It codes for CSASRDRITGELFF.